A single sample is the source of the 9 T cell receptor beta chains below, sequenced in a study of blood T cells in healthy people across ages. Primed by a sample-barcoded 5' primer and a J-beta primer mix, a second PCR proceeded for 7 to 11 cycles. Via MiXCR, TCRdb re-called the 5' RACE reads, giving one row per CDR3 protein. Seen here are about 1.5 million distinct CDR3 sequences, approximately 43% observed once, and the top ten hold about 4%. The sequencing input was blood. The receptors shown here come from a woman aged 18-29 years in good health.

This chain links TRBV6-2 or TRBV6-3 with TRBJ1-2; TRBD1 aligns across 9 bases. Germline V CDR1 and CDR2: MNHEY, SVGEGT. The CDR3 is 16 residues long. The trim removed 5 bases at V and 0 bases at J, leaving 7 bases unmatched. The CDR3 bases are TGTGCCAGCAGTATTACAGGGGGCGAAGCTAACTATGGCTACACCTTC. This encodes CASSITGGEANYGYTF.

Note on this clonotype: The junction differs from germline at one of its ends, possibly a read error. J is TRBJ2-3 and V is TRBV5-1, with 11 bases lining up with TRBD2. This CDR3 is 15 amino acids long. Germline values: CDR1 SGHRS, CDR2 YFSETQ. The CDR3 region is CARSLTSGVTDTQYF. The DNA for the CDR3 is TGCGCCCGCAGCTTGACTAGCGGGGTCACAGATACGCAGTATTTT.

The chain is built from TRBV25-1 and TRBJ1-2; D is undetermined. CDR1 is MGHDK, CDR2 SYGVNS, per germline. The V end was cut by 4 bases, the J end by 5 bases, with 11 bases between. The CDR3 spans 13 residues. DNA for the CDR3: TGTGCCAGCAGTGGGTTCAGTCTTTATGGCTACACCTTC. Translating gives CASSGFSLYGYTF.

The chain joins TRBV20-1 to TRBJ2-3, with 10 bases aligning to TRBD2. The CDR3 covers 16 residues. In germline, CDR1 is DFQATT, CDR2 SNEGSKA (reference sequence). V dropped 1 base and J dropped 0; count of bases not matched to a gene: 4. CDR3 in DNA: TGCAGTGCTAGAGTAGCGGGGGGCATTAGCACAGATACGCAGTATTTT. Encoded protein: CSARVAGGISTDTQYF.

The J gene is TRBJ2-2, the V gene TRBV6-5; 9 bases are shared with TRBD1. The trim removed 6 bases at V and 3 bases at J, leaving 5 bases unmatched. This CDR3 region has 15 residues. CDR1 and CDR2 from the germline V gene are MNHEY and SVGAGI. The CDR3 bases are TGTGCCAGCAGCTACCGGGACAGGGACACCGGGGAGCTGTTTTTT. The encoded protein is CASSYRDRDTGELFF.

CDR3 sequence reads: CASGTREAFF. CDR3 in DNA: TGTGCCAGCGGGACAAGGGAAGCTTTCTTT. This rearrangement joins TRBV27 to TRBJ1-1; D is possibly TRBD1 (6 bases). This CDR3 comprises 10 residues. Germline CDR1 reads MNHEY; CDR2 reads SMNVEV (reference sequence). V lost 8 bases and J lost 8, with 9 bases in between.

The V and J genes are TRBV27 and TRBJ1-4; TRBD1 aligns across 11 bases. The CDR3 runs 16 residues. Losses at the gene ends were 4 bases for V and 6 bases for J; bases not matched to a gene: 7. Germline CDR1 MNHEY, CDR2 SMNVEV (reference sequence). CDR3 DNA sequence: TGTGCCAGCAGTTCTTGGACAGGGGGCATGGATGAAAAACTGTTTTTT. Translating gives CASSSWTGGMDEKLFF.

The genes are TRBV4-1 and TRBJ2-7; D may be TRBD1 or TRBD2 (5 bases each). This CDR3 comprises 17 residues. Per germline, CDR1 MGHRA and CDR2 YSYEKL. Deletions cut 0 bases from V and 7 bases from J, with 22 bases between. CDR3 protein: CASSQDFPGSSYNEQYF. For the CDR3, the DNA is TGCGCCAGCAGCCAAGATTTCCCAGGGAGCTCCTACAATGAGCAGTACTTC.

This clonotype was observed once. Its ends do not fully match the called genes, so a read error is possible. The rearrangement links TRBV11-2 to TRBJ2-5, with a tentative D call TRBD2 (7 bases). The V gene's germline CDR1 is SGHAT and CDR2 FQNNGV. The CDR3 contains 16 residues. CDR3 nucleotides: TGTGCCTGCAGCTTAGGATCGGGGGGCCACCAAGAGACCCAGTACTTC. Protein product: CACSLGSGGHQETQYF.